The sequence of this TCR beta chain was determined in a study of cytomegalovirus exposure and HLA in healthy donors. Study as a whole: Clustering assigned 81% of the roughly 400 genotyped donors to the Caucasian-associated ancestry cluster.

The CDR3 consists of 12 residues. The germline V gene encodes CDR1 LNHDA and CDR2 SQIVND (reference sequence). V dropped 6 bases and J dropped 3 bases, with 8 bases sitting between them. Vbeta (60) and Jbeta (13) primers were used in the PCR. Data came from immunoSEQ multiplex PCR; TCRdb stores just in-frame clones and leaves some out. The sample carries a few hundred thousand clones, roughly 80% recorded once. Sequenced input: PBMCs. This sequence joins TRBV19 and TRBJ1-1, with D unresolved. This TCR came from a girl aged 2-10 years in good health and CMV-seronegative. The CDR3: CASRFGDTEAFF. The DNA for the CDR3 is TGTGCCAGTAGGTTCGGGGACACTGAAGCTTTCTTT.